A single sample gave rise to the 19 T cell receptor beta chains below, sequenced in a study of blood T cell repertoires in COVID-19. Assay: immunoSEQ multiplex PCR; the TCRdb copy retains only in-frame clones and omits some. The sample has 250,000 to 350,000 clones, 65% to 90% seen once; the top ten hold more than 9%. Material: PBMCs or T cells enriched from blood (not recorded which). These receptor sequences come from a woman in her late teens or twenties who had recovered from COVID-19.

V usage is TRBV24-1 and J usage is TRBJ2-5; TRBD1 agrees at 9 bases. With V trimmed by 7 bases and J by 2 bases, 1 base remained unmatched. This CDR3 has 13 amino acids. CDR1 is KGHDR and CDR2 is SFDVKD in the germline V gene. The CDR3 reads CATSGQGQETQYF. The CDR3 coding sequence is TGTGCCACCAGCGGACAGGGGCAAGAGACCCAGTACTTC.

The rearrangement uses TRBV5-4 and TRBJ1-2; D not resolved. V was shortened by 3 bases and J by 8 bases, with 11 bases between the two germline ends. Germline V gene lookup returns CDR1 SGHNT and CDR2 YYREEE (reference sequence). The CDR3 totals 12 residues. The CDR3 reads CASSSQPGGYTF. In DNA form, the CDR3 reads TGTGCCAGCAGCTCACAACCGGGGGGCTACACCTTC.

This chain joins TRBV5-1 and TRBJ2-3; D remains unclear. Germline V CDR1 and CDR2: SGHRS, YFSETQ. CDR3 length equals 16 residues. The V and J ends lost 3 bases and 3 bases respectively, with 17 bases between them. Here the CDR3 reads CASSSLGLGGTDTQYF. CDR3 DNA: TGCGCCAGCAGCTCCCTGGGCCTGGGTGGGACAGATACGCAGTATTTT.

V and J are TRBV2 and TRBJ2-1; D is ambiguous. The CDR3 length is 12 residues. V was trimmed by 6 bases and J by 7 bases, leaving 10 bases between them. The germline V gene has CDR1 SNHLY and CDR2 FYNNEI. In DNA form, the CDR3 reads TGTGCCAGCAGAAAAGAGGATAATGAGCAGTTCTTC. Its protein is CASRKEDNEQFF.

The chain couples TRBV5-6 to TRBJ1-5; D is perhaps TRBD1 (5 bases). Germline V lookup: CDR1 SGHDT, CDR2 YYEEEE. Trimming took 3 bases from V and 0 from J, leaving 19 bases between them. The CDR3 extends over 18 amino acids. The CDR3 bases are TGTGCCAGCAGCTCGACCCGGGGAGGGGCCTATAGCAATCAGCCCCAGCATTTT. This sequence encodes CASSSTRGGAYSNQPQHF.

The rearrangement joins TRBV5-5 to TRBJ1-1; D is uncertain. The V end lost 4 bases, the J end lost 8 bases, and 9 bases lay between the germline ends. Germline-derived CDR1 and CDR2 are SGHKS and YYEKEE (reference sequence). The CDR3 contains 11 residues. The CDR3: CASSQGLEAFF. For the CDR3, the DNA is TGTGCCAGCAGCCAAGGACTGGAAGCTTTCTTT.

This chain joins TRBV5-1 and TRBJ2-7; D is ambiguous. This CDR3 region has 16 residues. CDR1 and CDR2 (germline): SGHRS, YFSETQ. V was cut by 4 bases and J by 2 bases, with 19 bases left in between. The CDR3 sequence is CASSPTPNTITYEQYF. DNA of the CDR3: TGCGCCAGCAGCCCCACCCCGAATACTATTACCTACGAGCAGTACTTC.

The chain combines TRBV4-1 with TRBJ1-3, with unresolved D. The CDR3 extends over 16 amino acids. Germline V gene sequence: CDR1 MGHRA, CDR2 YSYEKL. Trimming stripped 1 base from V and 0 bases from J, with 10 bases between. The CDR3 region is CASSQVPTSSGNTIYF. CDR3 in DNA: TGCGCCAGCAGCCAAGTCCCTACGAGCTCTGGAAACACCATATATTTT.

Only a few counts were recorded for this clone. The rearrangement links TRBV18 to TRBJ1-1, with 8 bases that match TRBD1. The CDR3 spans 16 residues. Germline values: CDR1 KGHSH, CDR2 LQKENI. V was clipped by 5 bases and J by 1 base; unmatched bases: 9. CDR3 sequence reads: CASSTGGDRGNTEAFF. The CDR3 DNA is TGTGCCAGCTCAACCGGGGGCGACAGGGGGAACACTGAAGCTTTCTTT.

This chain connects TRBV30 to TRBJ2-1; D ambiguous. V dropped 5 bases and J dropped 0 bases, with 8 bases sitting between them. The CDR3 is made up of 13 amino acids. Germline V gene lookup returns CDR1 GTSNPN and CDR2 SVGIG (reference sequence). CDR3 in amino acids: CAWDASSYNEQFF. CDR3 nucleotides: TGTGCCTGGGACGCGAGCTCCTACAATGAGCAGTTCTTC.

This clone was observed a single time. This chain joins TRBV21-1 and TRBJ1-5. TRBV21-1 is classified as a pseudogene. This CDR3 has 14 amino acids. The CDR3 region has the DNA TGTGCCAGCAGCAGGGGAGGTAGCAATCAGCCCCAGCATTTT. Translating gives CASSRGGSNQPQHF.

This clone appeared once. The genes are TRBV5-6 and TRBJ2-3; TRBD1 is a possible D gene (6 bases). There are 13 residues in the CDR3. The V gene's germline CDR1 is SGHDT and CDR2 YYEEEE. The germline V and J ends were trimmed by 2 bases and 3 bases, with 7 bases remaining between them. The CDR3 nucleotides read TGTGCCAGCAGCTTAGGACAGACAGATACGCAGTATTTT. Protein: CASSLGQTDTQYF.

The genes are TRBV19 and TRBJ1-1; TRBD1 aligns across 12 bases. V shed 3 bases and J 3 bases; nucleotides not matched to a gene: 8. The CDR3 is 17 residues long. Germline V gene lookup returns CDR1 LNHDA and CDR2 SQIVND (reference sequence). Written as DNA, the CDR3 is TGTGCCAGTAGTATGCACCCGGGACAGGGGGCGCACACTGAAGCTTTCTTT. This translates into CASSMHPGQGAHTEAFF.

The V call is TRBV5-4, the J call TRBJ2-5; 11 bases are a match to TRBD2. Germline loops: CDR1 SGHNT, CDR2 YYREEE (reference sequence). J lost 3 bases, V lost 4 bases, and 8 bases had no gene match. The CDR3 runs to 16 residues. The CDR3 DNA sequence: TGTGCCAGCAGCCTCCCCTATAGCGGGGGGGAAGAGACCCAGTACTTC. Protein product: CASSLPYSGGEETQYF.

The chain recombines TRBV30 with TRBJ1-4; TRBD1 aligns across 9 bases. There are 17 residues in the CDR3. Germline V CDR1 and CDR2: GTSNPN, SVGIG (reference sequence). V shed 5 bases and J 8 bases; nucleotides not matched to a gene: 18. CDR3 DNA: TGTGCCTGGGGTGACTGGGACAGGGTACGCTTTGGAGAAAAACTGTTTTTT. It specifies CAWGDWDRVRFGEKLFF.

The chain is built from TRBV3-1 (or the pseudogene TRBV3-2) and TRBJ2-3, with 8 bases aligning to TRBD2. The CDR3 covers 15 residues. The ends lost 5 bases at V and 4 bases at J; junction bases unmatched: 8. CDR1 LGHDT and CDR2 YNNKEL come from the germline V gene (reference sequence). The chain's CDR3 is CASSYRDGGADTQYF. The CDR3, as DNA: TGTGCCAGCAGCTACCGTGACGGGGGGGCAGATACGCAGTATTTT.

The chain has TRBV2 and TRBJ2-7; TRBD1 matches 8 bases. The CDR3 is 14 residues long. Trimming cost V 4 bases and J 2 bases; bases outside gene matches: 4. CDR1 and CDR2 from the germline V gene are SNHLY and FYNNEI. As DNA, the CDR3 is TGTGCCAGCAGTGGGGGGACAGGTCCCTACGAGCAGTACTTC. Amino acid sequence: CASSGGTGPYEQYF.

V gene TRBV5-4 combines with J gene TRBJ2-1, with 7 bases aligning to TRBD2. The germline V gene encodes CDR1 SGHNT and CDR2 YYREEE (reference sequence). V lost 4 bases, J lost 6 bases, and 10 bases stayed unmatched. The CDR3 runs to 15 residues. Written as DNA, the CDR3 is TGTGCCAGCAGCCCATCCGGGACTAACGTCAATGAGCAGTTCTTC. Residues: CASSPSGTNVNEQFF. The full variable domain, with the rest looked up from reference TRBV5-4 and TRBJ2-1, is ETGVTQSPTHLIKTRGQQVTLRCSSQSGHNTVSWYQQALGQGPQFIFQYYREEENGRGNFPPRFSGLQFPNYSSELNVNALELDDSALYLCASSPSGTNVNEQFFGPGTRLTVL.

The V gene is TRBV6-5, the J gene TRBJ1-1; no clear D. V gave up 2 bases and J gave up 3 bases, with 13 bases separating them. CDR3 length: 15 amino acids. Germline lookup yields CDR1 MNHEY and CDR2 SVGAGI. CDR3 sequence reads: CASSYSREGDTEAFF. In DNA, the CDR3 is TGTGCCAGCAGTTACAGTCGGGAGGGTGACACTGAAGCTTTCTTT.